The 26 T cell receptor beta chains in this list originate from one sample, sequenced in a study of Graves' ophthalmopathy and Graves' hyperthyroidism. Transcripts of RNA were the source for amplifying TCR beta CDR3 regions. First-round RT-PCR with HTBI primers preceded a second-round multiplex PCR. One entry per CDR3 protein results from TCRdb running MiXCR on the multiplex PCR reads. The sample lists around 1,000,000 distinct CDR3 sequences, approximately 35% occurring once. Sequences were obtained from peripheral blood or thyroid tissue (not recorded which). The receptors come from an adult man with Graves' hyperthyroidism.

This clonotype appeared a few times. The chain carries TRBV10-3 and TRBJ1-1; D gene ambiguous. V shed 8 bases and J shed 0 bases, with 13 bases lying between them. The V gene's germline CDR1 is ENHRY and CDR2 SYGVKD. CDR3 size: 14 residues. The CDR3 is CAIANLGMNTEAFF. In DNA form, the CDR3 reads TGTGCCATCGCTAACCTTGGGATGAACACTGAAGCTTTCTTT.

With respect to this clonotype: Germline is not matched at one junction end, which may reflect a read error. The rearrangement uses TRBV9 and TRBJ2-2; D may be TRBD1 or TRBD2 (6 bases each). This CDR3 is 13 amino acids long. The germline V gene has CDR1 SGDLS and CDR2 YYNGEE. The CDR3 region has the DNA TGTGCCAGCAGCGTTGGGGGCACCGGGGGGCTGTTTTTT. Amino acids: CASSVGGTGGLFF.

The gene calls are TRBV12-3 or TRBV12-4 and TRBJ1-1; 7 positions match TRBD1. The CDR3 has 15 residues. J lost 3 bases, V lost 5 bases, and 9 bases had no gene match. Here the CDR3 DNA reads TGTGCCAGCAGTCCCACGGACAGGACTTACACTGAAGCTTTCTTT. Residues: CASSPTDRTYTEAFF.

The chain carries TRBV10-2 and TRBJ1-2; D unresolved. CDR1 is WSHSY, CDR2 SAAADI, per germline. The CDR3 is 13 residues long. V shed 2 bases and J shed 6 bases, with 10 bases lying between them. CDR3 bases: TGCGCCAGCAGTGAGCCGAGGGTTGATGGCTACACCTTC. This codes for CASSEPRVDGYTF.

The sample holds many counts of this clonotype. The chain joins TRBV3-1 to TRBJ1-2; D remains unclear. Germline CDR1 and CDR2: LGHDT and YNNKEL (reference sequence). V gave up 0 bases and J gave up 1 base, with 6 bases separating them. The CDR3 totals 14 residues. The CDR3 DNA sequence: TGTGCCAGCAGCCAAGATCGGGTTAACTATGGCTACACCTTC. Translation: CASSQDRVNYGYTF.

A note on this clonotype: Sequence at one end of the junction differs from germline and may be a read error. The genes are TRBV9 and TRBJ1-2, with 7 nucleotides matching TRBD1. Germline-derived CDR1 and CDR2 are SGDLS and YYNGEE. There are 15 residues in the CDR3. CDR3 in DNA: TGTACCAGCAGCCTTCTCGCGAGGGGGCAAGATGGCTACACCTTC. Translation gives CTSSLLARGQDGYTF.

Comments on this clonotype: A single base separates this from a much larger clone, so it may be a read error. The V gene is TRBV12-3 or TRBV12-4, the J gene TRBJ1-1, with a possible D match to TRBD1 (6 bases). This CDR3 has 13 amino acids. The V and J ends lost 3 bases and 6 bases respectively, with 11 bases between them. The CDR3, as DNA: TGTGCCAGCAGTTTCCACAGGGACGCTGAAGCTTTCTTT. Translation: CASSFHRDAEAFF.

This chain connects TRBV2 to TRBJ1-2; no firm D call. V gave up 4 bases and J gave up 4 bases, with 13 bases separating them. CDR1 is SNHLY, CDR2 FYNNEI, per germline. The CDR3 covers 14 residues. The DNA of the CDR3 is TGTGCCAGCAGTGGGGAAGGGCGGGGCTATGGCTACACCTTC. Its protein product is CASSGEGRGYGYTF. The full variable domain, with the rest looked up from reference TRBV2 and TRBJ1-2, is EPEVTQTPSHQVTQMGQEVILRCVPISNHLYFYWYRQILGQKVEFLVSFYNNEISEKSEIFDDQFSVERPDGSNFTLKIRSTKLEDSAMYFCASSGEGRGYGYTFGSGTRLTVV.

This clonotype was seen ten or more times. This chain links TRBV19 with TRBJ2-7; 8 bases are a match to TRBD1. Germline lookup yields CDR1 LNHDA and CDR2 SQIVND (reference sequence). CDR3 size: 14 residues. V shed 6 bases, J shed 10 bases, and the junction held 14 bases outside the gene matches. The CDR3 coding sequence is TGTGCCAGTAGGCCCGGACAGGGCCCTACGGGACAGTACTTC. Encoded protein: CASRPGQGPTGQYF.

This clonotype came up once. This chain links TRBV15 with TRBJ1-5; 7 nucleotides line up with TRBD1. The germline CDR1 and CDR2 sequences are LNHNV and YYDKDF (reference sequence). Trimming took 1 base from V and 0 from J; bases not matched to a gene: 6. The CDR3 spans 17 residues. This chain's CDR3 is CATSRVDRTLSNQPQHF. In DNA, the CDR3 is TGTGCCACCAGCAGAGTGGACAGGACCCTTAGCAATCAGCCCCAGCATTTT.

This chain joins TRBV15 and TRBJ2-7, with 14 bases fitting TRBD2. This CDR3 is 16 amino acids long. The germline CDR1 and CDR2 sequences are LNHNV and YYDKDF (reference sequence). V lost 1 base, J lost 2 bases, and 1 base stayed unmatched. The CDR3 nucleotides are TGTGCCACCAGCAGAGCGGGACTAGCGGGAGCCTACGAGCAGTACTTC. Amino acid sequence: CATSRAGLAGAYEQYF.

This clonotype has more than one count but fewer than ten. The genes are TRBV4-3 and TRBJ1-2; D not resolved. The length of the CDR3 is 14 residues. Germline V gene lookup returns CDR1 LGHNA and CDR2 YSLEER. The germline V and J ends were trimmed by 0 bases and 3 bases, with 8 bases remaining between them. Here the CDR3 reads CASSQESTDYGYTF. CDR3 bases: TGCGCCAGCAGCCAAGAAAGTACCGACTATGGCTACACCTTC.

This clonotype was seen ten or more times. This rearrangement joins TRBV11-2 to TRBJ2-7; 7 bases map to TRBD1. Germline CDR1 SGHAT, CDR2 FQNNGV. CDR3 length equals 14 residues. With 5 bases clipped from V and 4 bases from J, the junction kept 8 bases outside the gene matches. In DNA, the CDR3 is TGTGCCAGCAGCCCGCGGACAGGAACTTACGAGCAGTACTTC. This encodes CASSPRTGTYEQYF.

As for this clonotype: The junction departs from germline at one end; a sequencing error may be responsible. The chain couples TRBV6-5 to TRBJ2-5; D is ambiguous. CDR3 length: 13 residues. Germline V gives CDR1 MNHEY, CDR2 SVGAGI. The CDR3, as DNA: TGTGCCAGCAGTGTTTCAGTGCAAGAGACCAAGTACTTC. This sequence encodes CASSVSVQETKYF.

The chain couples TRBV28 to TRBJ1-5; D not certain. The CDR3 covers 14 residues. The V end was cut by 2 bases, the J end by 6 bases, with 11 bases between. The V gene's germline CDR1 is MDHEN and CDR2 SYDVKM. CDR3 sequence reads: CASSLIGPGQPQHF. CDR3 nucleotide sequence: TGTGCCAGCAGTTTAATAGGCCCAGGTCAGCCCCAGCATTTT.

J is TRBJ2-2 and V is TRBV7-9; maybe TRBD2 (6 bases). V shed 6 bases and J shed 6 bases, with 29 bases lying between them. CDR3 length: 19 amino acids. Germline V gene lookup returns CDR1 SEHNR and CDR2 FQNEAQ (reference sequence). The CDR3 DNA reads TGTGCCAGCAGGCCGACAAGGCTAGCGCTAAGCGAGTCTGCCGGGGAGCTGTTTTTT. Amino acids: CASRPTRLALSESAGELFF.

This clonotype has a count of ten or more. The genes are TRBV12-3 or TRBV12-4 and TRBJ2-7; D unclear. V shed 6 bases and J shed 7 bases, with 10 bases lying between them. The CDR3 runs to 11 residues. DNA of the CDR3: TGTGCCAGCAGCTCTAGGGCTGAGCAGTACTTC. Its translation: CASSSRAEQYF.

The chain is built from TRBV14 and TRBJ2-7; D gene ambiguous. The CDR3 length is 15 residues. V was cut by 3 bases and J by 2 bases, with 14 bases left in between. Germline V gives CDR1 SGHDN, CDR2 FVKESK. CDR3 in DNA: TGTGCCAGCAGCCAGGAACGTCGGCTGACCTACGAGCAGTACTTC. The encoded protein is CASSQERRLTYEQYF.

This clonotype was seen repeatedly, ten times or more. The chain has TRBV7-8 and TRBJ2-2; 11 nucleotides line up with TRBD2. The CDR3 is made up of 17 amino acids. Germline assignment: CDR1 SGHVS and CDR2 FQNEAQ. Trimming cost V 3 bases and J 4 bases; bases outside gene matches: 7. The CDR3 DNA reads as TGTGCCAGCAGCTTCGCTAGCGGGGGGCCGCTCACCGGGGAGCTGTTTTTT. Amino acid sequence: CASSFASGGPLTGELFF.

This clonotype was observed a few times. The rearrangement joins TRBV20-1 to TRBJ1-6, with D tentatively TRBD1 (6 bases). Germline-derived CDR1 and CDR2 are DFQATT and SNEGSKA (reference sequence). This CDR3 contains 13 residues. V was trimmed by 6 bases and J by 7 bases, leaving 13 bases between them. CDR3 loop: CSAHRDPNSPLHF. The CDR3 DNA follows: TGCAGTGCGCACAGGGACCCGAATTCACCCCTCCACTTT.

This clonotype was seen many times. The J gene is TRBJ2-7, the V gene TRBV11-3; 7 positions agree with TRBD1. From germline, CDR1 is SGHNT and CDR2 YENEEA. Trimming removed 6 bases from V and 1 base from J; junction bases left unmatched: 6. The CDR3 has 14 residues. The CDR3 coding sequence is TGTGCCAGCAGTCATAAGGACAGGTCCTACGAGCAGTACTTC. It encodes CASSHKDRSYEQYF.

This clonotype was seen ten or more times. The rearrangement joins TRBV5-4 to TRBJ2-6; D perhaps matches TRBD1 (6 bases). The length of the CDR3 is 15 residues. Per the germline V gene, CDR1 is SGHNT and CDR2 is YYREEE (reference sequence). V gave up 10 bases and J gave up 0 bases, with 14 bases separating them. CDR3 in DNA: TGTGCCGCCGTTGGGGGCCACTCTGGGGCCAACGTCCTGACTTTC. Its translation: CAAVGGHSGANVLTF.

V is TRBV29-1 and J is TRBJ1-3; D may be TRBD1 (6 bases). CDR1 is SQVTM and CDR2 is ANQGSEA in the germline V gene. Trimming left V 8 bases short and J 2 bases short, with 19 bases between. The CDR3 is 15 amino acids. The CDR3 reads CSSLIARGAGNTIYF. The CDR3, as DNA: TGCAGCAGCCTAATAGCGAGGGGGGCTGGAAACACCATATATTTT.

This clonotype was counted many times. The rearrangement uses TRBV7-9 and TRBJ1-1; 9 bases match TRBD1. J lost 1 base, V lost 4 bases, and 7 bases had no gene match. Germline V gives CDR1 SEHNR, CDR2 FQNEAQ (reference sequence). The CDR3 is 16 residues long. CDR3 sequence reads: CASSSAGQGKNTEAFF. Written as DNA, the CDR3 is TGTGCCAGCAGCTCAGCGGGACAGGGAAAGAACACTGAAGCTTTCTTT.

This chain connects TRBV7-8 to TRBJ2-2; 9 nucleotides agree with TRBD2. The germline gives CDR1 SGHVS, CDR2 FQNEAQ. The V gene end was trimmed by 2 bases and the J gene end by 3 bases; junction bases not matched to a gene: 10. This CDR3 is 18 amino acids long. The CDR3 nucleotides read TGTGCCAGCAGCTTATTTATCGGCGGGAGGGCTCACACCGGGGAGCTGTTTTTT. It yields the protein CASSLFIGGRAHTGELFF.

This clonotype is deemed medium-sized. The chain combines TRBV4-1 with TRBJ1-2; 8 nucleotides agree with TRBD1. The CDR3 is 17 amino acids. The germline V gene encodes CDR1 MGHRA and CDR2 YSYEKL. The V segment lost 1 base and the J segment 2 bases; nucleotides outside the gene matches: 9. The CDR3 bases are TGCGCCAGCAGCCAAGCCCCCCGGACAGGGTGGAACTATGGCTACACCTTC. It yields the protein CASSQAPRTGWNYGYTF.